This T cell receptor beta chain came from a study of human CD8 memory T cell subsets. In the case of this clonotype: The antigen remains unidentified.

Construction of TCR beta libraries was accomplished by means of UMI-labeled 5' RACE. TCRdb re-called the 5' RACE reads and shows each CDR3 protein once, DNA omitted. The sample totals 6,000 to 8,500 distinct CDR3 sequences. It was negative magnetic separation that enriched the total CD8+ T cells. Extraction of RNA, which was performed with an RNeasy Mini Kit, drew on duplicate vials of approximately 150,000 sorted CD8+ T cells per subset. Whole-study results and caveats: In this study, sequencing was restricted to T cell receptor beta chains only. Stem-like memory and precursor exhausted T cell repertoires showed minimal mutual overlap.

Sequenced material: CD8+ T cells from PBMCs. The receptor's source is a human donor in good health.

The CDR3: CASSSRWQDSYEQYF. The chain joins TRBV27 to TRBJ2-7. The CDR3 is 15 amino acids. Germline CDR1 is MNHEY and CDR2 is SMNVEV (reference sequence).